This TCR beta chain was sequenced for a study of T cells in Graves' hyperthyroidism and ophthalmopathy. The study based diagnoses on clinical symptoms, serum thyroxine and TRAb, thyroid ultrasound and orbital computed tomography. Amplified TCR beta CDR3 regions derived from RNA transcripts. When the TCR CDR3 underwent first-round RT-PCR, the HTBI primer set was used. TCRdb recomputed calls from the multiplex PCR reads with MiXCR, one row per CDR3 protein. The sample includes roughly 200,000 distinct CDR3 sequences, around 17% seen only once; the top ten take roughly 49%. This clonotype showed up many times. The receptor was isolated from a woman aged 45-59 years with Graves' hyperthyroidism. The sequencing input was blood.

In DNA, the CDR3 is TGTGCCAGCAGTTCTCTGGGGGACAGAAGTATGAACACTGAAGCTTTCTTT. This gives the protein CASSSLGDRSMNTEAFF. The rearrangement joins TRBV28 to TRBJ1-1; 7 nucleotides agree with TRBD1. V shed 4 bases and J 0 bases; nucleotides not matched to a gene: 11. Germline V gene lookup returns CDR1 MDHEN and CDR2 SYDVKM. The CDR3 extends over 17 amino acids.